Sequencing of this TCR beta chain was carried out in a study of cytotoxic CD8 clonotypes in ibrutinib-treated CLL. Study details: For this cohort, patients were roughly 10 relapsed/refractory and some 15 treatment-naive, while under 18 were IGHV unmutated. Once treatment had gone on for a median of 12 months, range 6 to 36, response samples were drawn. Study observations and caveats: Clonality rose at ibrutinib response, held steady in sustained remission, and fell toward baseline at progression.

Comment on this clone: Its antigen is as yet unknown.

TCR beta library input comprised roughly 2.2 micrograms of genomic DNA from cryopreserved PBMCs. The table came from immunoSEQ multiplex PCR; TCRdb's copy has only in-frame clones and leaves some out. This table has more than 200,000 clones, roughly 65% appearing once. The CDR3 is made up of 16 amino acids. Per the germline V gene, CDR1 is SGHNT and CDR2 is YENEEA. J lost 0 bases, V lost 4 bases, and 8 bases had no gene match. This clonotype originated in a human donor with chronic lymphocytic leukemia. This rearrangement joins TRBV11-3 to TRBJ1-1, with 7 bases aligning to TRBD1. This sample comprised PBMCs, obtained after 12 months of ibrutinib treatment. Here the CDR3 DNA reads TGTGCCAGCAGCTCTACGGACAGGAGAATGAACACTGAAGCTTTCTTT. Translation: CASSSTDRRMNTEAFF. The full variable domain, completed using reference TRBV11-3 and TRBJ1-1, is EAGVVQSPRYKIIEKKQPVAFWCNPISGHNTLYWYLQNLGQGPELLIRYENEEAVDDSQLPKDRFSAERLKGVDSTLKIQPAELGDSAVYLCASSSTDRRMNTEAFFGQGTRLTVV.